A selection of T cell receptor beta chains follows, all from one sample in a study of CD8 T cells in Susac syndrome. From the immunoSEQ multiplex PCR reads, TCRdb called clonotypes with MiXCR, one entry per CDR3 protein. The data hold fewer than 150,000 distinct CDR3 sequences, with about 92% observed a single time. The sample taken for sequencing was CD4+ T cells from PBMCs. The receptors shown here come from a human donor with multiple sclerosis. Both conserved end residues are part of each CDR3. Fields, in order: J gene, clone size, D gene, V gene, CDR3 DNA, CDR3 protein. D genes are given only for firm matches. The size field is filled for only some rows; it gives once, few, many or a size class.

J: TRBJ2-7
size: -
D: TRBD2
V: TRBV20-1
DNA: TGCAGTGCTAGATCGACTAGCGGCCCGTCCTACGAGCAGTACTTC
CDR3: CSARSTSGPSYEQYF

J: TRBJ2-7
size: -
D: TRBD2
V: TRBV2
DNA: TGTGCCAGCAGTTTGCGACTAGCGGGCGAGCAGTACTTC
CDR3: CASSLRLAGEQYF

J: TRBJ2-7
size: -
D: -
V: TRBV3-1
DNA: TGTGCCAGCAGCCAACGACAGACGATCTACTACGAGCAGTACTTC
CDR3: CASSQRQTIYYEQYF

J: TRBJ2-5
size: -
D: TRBD1
V: TRBV5-1
DNA: TGCGCCAGCAGCTTGGAGGGGGCGCGGGAGACCCAGTACTTC
CDR3: CASSLEGARETQYF

J: TRBJ1-3
size: -
D: -
V: TRBV7-2
DNA: TGTGCCAGCAGCACCTCGACAGGCTCTGGAAACACCATATATTTT
CDR3: CASSTSTGSGNTIYF

J: TRBJ2-1
size: -
D: TRBD1
V: TRBV20-1
DNA: TGCAGTGCTAGGGGACAGACGTACAATGAGCAGTTCTTC
CDR3: CSARGQTYNEQFF

J: TRBJ2-7
size: -
D: -
V: TRBV7-8
DNA: TGTGCCAGCAGCTTAGAACGCTACGAGCAGTACTTC
CDR3: CASSLERYEQYF

J: TRBJ2-7
size: -
D: TRBD2
V: TRBV15
DNA: TGTGCCACCAGCAGGGGTGGGACTAGCGGGACGTACGAGCAGTACTTC
CDR3: CATSRGGTSGTYEQYF

J: TRBJ2-3
size: -
D: TRBD2
V: TRBV7-8
DNA: TGTGCCAGCAGCTTAGATAGCGCGGGGGGAAGGGATACGCAGTATTTT
CDR3: CASSLDSAGGRDTQYF

J: TRBJ1-2
size: once
D: -
V: TRBV7-2
DNA: TGTGCCAGCAGCTTAAGGGCACGCTACCCTAAGGGCTACACCTTC
CDR3: CASSLRARYPKGYTF

J: TRBJ2-7
size: -
D: TRBD1
V: TRBV29-1
DNA: TGCAGCGGCGACGGGACAGGGGGCGAGGAGCAGTACTTC
CDR3: CSGDGTGGEEQYF

J: TRBJ2-7
size: once
D: -
V: TRBV7-2
DNA: TGTGCCAGCAGCCTCTACCGCGGGGCGCTCTCCTACGAGCAGTACTTC
CDR3: CASSLYRGALSYEQYF

J: TRBJ2-7
size: -
D: TRBD1
V: TRBV20-1
DNA: TGCAGTGCTACTCACCCGGGACAGGGAACCTACGAGCAGTACTTC
CDR3: CSATHPGQGTYEQYF